This entry lists 21 T cell receptor beta chains sequenced from one sample in a study of T cells in Graves' hyperthyroidism and ophthalmopathy. TCR beta CDR3 sequences were amplified from RNA transcripts. The HTBI primer set drove a first-round RT-PCR of the TCR CDR3. TCRdb itself ran the multiplex PCR reads through MiXCR, one entry per CDR3 protein. The table records about 710,000 distinct CDR3 sequences, about a sixth of them present only once. Specimen: blood. Receptors were obtained from a man younger than 30 with Graves' hyperthyroidism.

This clonotype occurred many times. The gene calls are TRBV20-1 and TRBJ2-7; perhaps TRBD1 as D (5 bases). The V end lost 3 bases, the J end lost 3 bases, and 12 bases lay between the germline ends. The CDR3 is 13 amino acids. CDR1 and CDR2 from the germline V gene are DFQATT and SNEGSKA (reference sequence). The CDR3 bases are TGCAGTGCTAGTCAGGGTCCGGACTACGAGCAGTACTTC. It encodes CSASQGPDYEQYF.

The V and J genes are TRBV4-1 and TRBJ1-1, with D uncertain. The V gene lost 4 bases and the J gene lost 3 bases, with 18 bases spanning the gap. CDR1 and CDR2 from the germline V gene are MGHRA and YSYEKL. The CDR3 covers 16 residues. The CDR3 region is CASSLRIAAKDTEAFF. CDR3 sequence (DNA): TGCGCCAGCAGCCTAAGAATAGCGGCCAAGGACACTGAAGCTTTCTTT.

This clonotype showed up many times. V gene TRBV7-8 combines with J gene TRBJ2-1; D is possibly TRBD2 (5 bases). The germline V gene encodes CDR1 SGHVS and CDR2 FQNEAQ. V dropped 5 bases and J dropped 11 bases, with 16 bases sitting between them. This CDR3 is 13 amino acids long. The DNA for the CDR3 is TGTGCCAGCAGCCCCGGACTTTCCTACAAGCAGTTCTTC. Translation gives CASSPGLSYKQFF.

This clonotype has ten or more counts. The CDR3 loop is CASSPPTRTEQFF. DNA for the CDR3: TGTGCCAGCTCACCACCTACTAGGACTGAGCAGTTCTTC. The J gene is TRBJ2-1, the V gene TRBV18; maybe TRBD2 (5 bases). This CDR3 comprises 13 residues. CDR1 KGHSH and CDR2 LQKENI come from the germline V gene. Trimming took 0 bases from V and 9 from J, leaving 9 bases between them.

This clonotype has a count of ten or more. The chain couples TRBV4-1 to TRBJ2-1; D is perhaps TRBD2 (5 bases). This CDR3 spans 16 amino acids. Per germline, CDR1 MGHRA and CDR2 YSYEKL. The V and J ends lost 1 base and 3 bases respectively, with 13 bases between them. The DNA for the CDR3 is TGCGCCAGCAGCCAAGCAGAGGAGCGGAGCTACAATGAGCAGTTCTTC. Amino acid sequence: CASSQAEERSYNEQFF.

This clonotype was observed at least ten times. The genes are TRBV12-5 and TRBJ2-6; D is perhaps TRBD1 (6 bases). The V and J ends lost 1 base and 0 bases respectively, with 7 bases between them. There are 16 residues in the CDR3. Germline V lookup: CDR1 LGHNT, CDR2 FRNRAP. DNA for the CDR3: TGTGCTAGTGGTTTGGCCAGGGGCTCTGGGGCCAACGTCCTGACTTTC. Translated, it gives CASGLARGSGANVLTF.

This clonotype was recorded many times. For the CDR3, the DNA is TGCAGCGTTGCTTCACGCCAGGGGGCCTTGAACACTGAAGCTTTCTTT. Encoded protein: CSVASRQGALNTEAFF. The rearrangement uses TRBV29-1 and TRBJ1-1, with 8 bases lining up with TRBD1. The length of the CDR3 is 16 residues. Germline lookup yields CDR1 SQVTM and CDR2 ANQGSEA. V was pared by 4 bases and J by 0 bases, with 10 bases of the junction left unmatched.

This clonotype occurred a few times. The chain couples TRBV7-3 to TRBJ2-1, with TRBD2 matching over 11 bases. Per the germline V gene, CDR1 is SGHTA and CDR2 is FQGTGA. V lost 5 bases, J lost 8 bases, and 5 bases stayed unmatched. The CDR3 runs 14 residues. CDR3 in DNA: TGTGCCAGCAGCAAATCGGGACTAGCGGATGAGCAGTTCTTC. It yields the protein CASSKSGLADEQFF. The entire variable domain, with the rest obtained from reference TRBV7-3 and TRBJ2-1, is as follows: GAGVSQTPSNKVTEKGKYVELRCDPISGHTALYWYRQSLGQGPEFLIYFQGTGAADDSGLPNDRFFAVRPEGSVSTLKIQRTERGDSAVYLCASSKSGLADEQFFGPGTRLTVL.

The rearrangement uses TRBV6-2 or TRBV6-3 and TRBJ1-4, with 11 bases matching TRBD1. From germline, CDR1 is MNHEY and CDR2 SVGEGT. After removal of 2 bases from V and 7 bases from J, the junction contained 3 bases not matched to a gene. The CDR3 has 15 amino acids. The CDR3 sequence is CASSYRTGGSEKLFF. As DNA, the CDR3 is TGTGCCAGCAGTTACCGGACAGGGGGCAGTGAAAAACTGTTTTTT.

The V gene is TRBV20-1, the J gene TRBJ2-1, with no clear D. V was trimmed by 7 bases and J by 6 bases, leaving 16 bases between them. This CDR3 is built from 13 residues. CDR1 and CDR2 from the germline V gene are DFQATT and SNEGSKA (reference sequence). The CDR3 loop is CSVPRPAINEQFF. The CDR3 DNA follows: TGCAGTGTCCCGAGGCCAGCTATCAATGAGCAGTTCTTC.

Note on this clonotype: This is likely a read error, given that the CDR3 carries no conserved phenylalanine or tryptophan at its end. The V gene is TRBV19, the J gene TRBJ2-1, with D unresolved. There are 15 residues in the CDR3. Trimming removed 3 bases at V and 1 base at J, with 10 bases between. In germline, CDR1 is LNHDA, CDR2 SQIVND (reference sequence). CDR3 DNA sequence: TGTGCCAGTAGTATTAGCTTGGGGTCCTACAATGAGCAGTTCCTC. Encoded protein: CASSISLGSYNEQFL.

The gene calls are TRBV5-1 and TRBJ1-6; D might be TRBD1 (5 bases). Per the germline V gene, CDR1 is SGHRS and CDR2 is YFSETQ. CDR3 length: 13 residues. V lost 2 bases, J lost 8 bases, and 8 bases lay in between. In nucleotides, the CDR3 is TGCGCCAGCAGCTTAGGGACGGATTCACCCCTCCACTTT. This codes for CASSLGTDSPLHF.

This chain uses TRBV28 with TRBJ2-3; D may be TRBD1 (6 bases). V lost 5 bases and J 2 bases, leaving 8 bases between the germline ends. Looked up from germline, CDR1 is MDHEN and CDR2 is SYDVKM. The length of the CDR3 is 13 residues. The CDR3 protein is CASSGQSTDTQYF. In DNA, the CDR3 is TGTGCCAGCAGTGGACAGTCCACAGATACGCAGTATTTT.

This clonotype was recorded many times. This sequence joins TRBV12-3 or TRBV12-4 and TRBJ1-2; no reliable D call. Deletions cut 5 bases from V and 8 bases from J, with 24 bases between. The CDR3 length is 16 residues. CDR3 in amino acids: CASSPQVAGSYGGYTF. The CDR3 DNA is TGTGCCAGCAGTCCCCAGGTGGCGGGATCGTATGGGGGCTACACCTTC.

Notes on this clonotype: This CDR3 fails to terminate in the conserved phenylalanine or tryptophan, so it likely reflects a read error. The chain couples TRBV7-2 to TRBJ1-5; D is perhaps TRBD1 (5 bases). Trimming cost V 5 bases and J 2 bases, with 16 bases left between them. Germline CDR1 reads SGHTA; CDR2 reads FQGNSA. This CDR3 has 16 residues. DNA of the CDR3: TGTGCCAGCAGCATAACCGGGGGGGTGGGCAATCAGCCCCAGCATTCT. As protein: CASSITGGVGNQPQHS.

This clonotype has a count of ten or more. The V gene is TRBV7-8, the J gene TRBJ1-1, with D uncertain. The germline CDR1 and CDR2 sequences are SGHVS and FQNEAQ. Deletions cut 7 bases from V and 2 bases from J, with 14 bases between. CDR3 size: 14 residues. This chain's CDR3 is CASIQHSSNTEAFF. Written as DNA, the CDR3 is TGTGCCAGCATCCAACACAGTTCTAACACTGAAGCTTTCTTT.

This clonotype was observed at least ten times. V and J are TRBV30 and TRBJ2-5; D possibly corresponds to TRBD2 (6 bases). The germline CDR1 and CDR2 sequences are GTSNPN and SVGIG (reference sequence). The CDR3 is made up of 14 amino acids. Trimming left V 3 bases short and J 5 bases short, with 16 bases between. The CDR3 region is CAWSGGWRMETQYF. The DNA of the CDR3 is TGTGCCTGGAGCGGAGGGTGGCGGATGGAGACCCAGTACTTC.

This clonotype was observed a handful of times. The chain is built from TRBV29-1 and TRBJ1-1; 8 positions agree with TRBD1. There are 13 residues in the CDR3. CDR1 SQVTM and CDR2 ANQGSEA come from the germline V gene. CDR3 in DNA: TGCAGTGCCACGCAGGGGGCCGGCACTGAAGCTTTCTTT. Amino acid sequence: CSATQGAGTEAFF.

In its sample, this clonotype was seen a few times. The rearrangement joins TRBV7-9 to TRBJ2-5; tentative D call: TRBD1 (6 bases). The ends were cut back, 6 bases at V and 0 bases at J, with 11 bases in the middle. This CDR3 has 14 residues. Germline CDR1 is SEHNR and CDR2 is FQNEAQ (reference sequence). CDR3 region: CASRAGEYQETQYF. The CDR3, as DNA: TGTGCCAGCAGGGCAGGGGAGTACCAAGAGACCCAGTACTTC.

The table lists this clonotype with a few counts. The rearrangement uses TRBV15 and TRBJ1-5; 8 nucleotides agree with TRBD1. Germline V gene sequence: CDR1 LNHNV, CDR2 YYDKDF (reference sequence). CDR3 size: 14 residues. Unmatched junction bases numbered 9, after V lost 8 bases and J lost 6 bases. In nucleotides, the CDR3 is TGTGCCACCGGCCGGGACAGGATTACTCAGCCCCAGCATTTT. This gives the protein CATGRDRITQPQHF.

The chain recombines TRBV27 with TRBJ1-3; possibly TRBD1 for D (6 bases). Germline loops: CDR1 MNHEY, CDR2 SMNVEV (reference sequence). V lost 6 bases to trimming and J lost 1 base, with 10 bases between them. The CDR3 is 14 amino acids. The CDR3 region has the DNA TGTGCCAGCAGGGGAGGGGGATCTGGAAACACCATATATTTT. This gives the protein CASRGGGSGNTIYF.